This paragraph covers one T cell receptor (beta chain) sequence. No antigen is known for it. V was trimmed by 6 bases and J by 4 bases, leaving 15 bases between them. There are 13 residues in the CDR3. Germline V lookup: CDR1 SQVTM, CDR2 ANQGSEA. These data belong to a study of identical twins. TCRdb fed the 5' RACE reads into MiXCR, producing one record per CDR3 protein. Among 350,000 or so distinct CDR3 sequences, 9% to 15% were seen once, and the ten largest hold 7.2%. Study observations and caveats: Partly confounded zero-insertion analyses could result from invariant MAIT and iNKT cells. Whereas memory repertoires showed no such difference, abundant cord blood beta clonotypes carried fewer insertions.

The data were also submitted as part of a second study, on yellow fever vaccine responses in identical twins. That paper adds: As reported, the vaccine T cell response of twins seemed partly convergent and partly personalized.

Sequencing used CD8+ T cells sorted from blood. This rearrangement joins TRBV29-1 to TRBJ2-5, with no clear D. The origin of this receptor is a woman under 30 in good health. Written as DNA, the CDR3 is TGCAGCGTCGCGGTAGGCCTTGGAGAGACCCAGTACTTC. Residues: CSVAVGLGETQYF. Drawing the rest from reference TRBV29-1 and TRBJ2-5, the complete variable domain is SAVISQKPSRDICQRGTSLTIQCQVDSQVTMMFWYRQQPGQSLTLIATANQGSEATYESGFVIDKFPISRPNLTFSTLTVSNMSPEDSSIYLCSVAVGLGETQYFGPGTRLLVL.